The 23 T cell receptor beta chains listed next were all sequenced from one sample in a study of vaccination and CD4 T cells after COVID-19 (dated by TCRdb to between 2020 and 2023). The library relied on PCR. Sequencing was performed on an Illumina iSeq 100. Using fastp at Q25 and MiXCR, TCRdb reprocessed the public reads and kept productive beta chains. Rows are unified per CDR3 protein, each entry keeping the most common DNA and genes. The sample has tens of thousands of distinct CDR3 sequences on record, 49% of them singletons. About 5.8% of the sample is in the top ten clones. This specimen's time point label, interpreted: late sampling 161 to 241 days after vaccination in a few convalescent patients. Here the sequenced sample was CD4+ T cells from blood, taken about 7 months after SARS-CoV-2 vaccination. All receptors derive from a human donor who had recovered from COVID-19.

The table lists this clonotype with a few counts. The J gene is TRBJ2-5, the V gene TRBV7-2, with D unclear. Per the germline V gene, CDR1 is SGHTA and CDR2 is FQGNSA. Trimming took 2 bases from V and 4 from J, leaving 11 bases between them. The CDR3 sequence is 14 residues long. The CDR3 protein is CASSLIGQRETQYF. CDR3 sequence (DNA): TGTGCCAGCAGCTTAATCGGGCAACGAGAGACCCAGTACTTC.

The chain couples TRBV10-3 to TRBJ2-7; unclear D gene. Germline V gives CDR1 ENHRY, CDR2 SYGVKD. V gave up 3 bases and J gave up 2 bases, with 11 bases separating them. CDR3 length: 14 residues. CDR3: CAISDAGFPYEQYF. The DNA for the CDR3 is TGTGCCATCAGTGATGCAGGCTTCCCCTACGAGCAGTACTTC.

This chain connects TRBV14 to TRBJ2-7, with 13 nucleotides matching TRBD2. V shed 4 bases and J 0 bases; nucleotides not matched to a gene: 3. CDR3 length: 16 amino acids. CDR1 SGHDN and CDR2 FVKESK come from the germline V gene. The CDR3 nucleotides read TGTGCCAGCAGCCCAGGGACTAGCGGGGTCTCCTACGAGCAGTACTTC. Residues: CASSPGTSGVSYEQYF.

This chain joins TRBV20-1 and TRBJ1-1, with 11 bases aligning to TRBD1. This CDR3 has 15 residues. Losses at the gene ends were 3 bases for V and 4 bases for J; bases not matched to a gene: 7. Germline CDR1 is DFQATT and CDR2 is SNEGSKA (reference sequence). CDR3 nucleotides: TGCAGTGCTAGTGGACAGGGGGCGCCCGGCACTGAAGCTTTCTTT. Its translation: CSASGQGAPGTEAFF.

This clonotype was seen a handful of times. V usage is TRBV28 and J usage is TRBJ1-5; D is possibly TRBD1 (6 bases). The length of the CDR3 is 12 residues. Germline CDR1 MDHEN, CDR2 SYDVKM. Trimming left V 5 bases short and J 11 bases short, with 13 bases between. CDR3 bases: TGTGCCAGCAGTCGCCAGGGGCCAGCCCAGCATTTT. Translation gives CASSRQGPAQHF.

Relative to its sample, this clonotype is medium-sized. This rearrangement joins TRBV19 to TRBJ2-3, with 10 positions matching TRBD2. Germline V gives CDR1 LNHDA, CDR2 SQIVND (reference sequence). The CDR3 has 16 residues. V trimming: 5 bases; J trimming: 1 base; junction bases outside the gene matches: 6. In DNA, the CDR3 is TGTGCCAGTAGTCCTCTAGCGGGAGAGGGCACAGATACGCAGTATTTT. Amino acids: CASSPLAGEGTDTQYF. The full variable domain, in which reference TRBV19 and TRBJ2-3 provide the parts outside the CDR3, is DGGITQSPKYLFRKEGQNVTLSCEQNLNHDAMYWYRQDPGQGLRLIYYSQIVNDFQKGDIAEGYSVSREKKESFPLTVTSAQKNPTAFYLCASSPLAGEGTDTQYFGPGTRLTVL.

The chain carries TRBV19 and TRBJ1-2, with TRBD1 identical over 9 bases. The V segment lost 3 bases and the J segment 2 bases; nucleotides outside the gene matches: 1. CDR3 length: 14 residues. Germline CDR1 and CDR2: LNHDA and SQIVND (reference sequence). CDR3 amino acids: CASSIGTGNYGYTF. In nucleotides, the CDR3 is TGTGCCAGTAGTATCGGGACAGGGAACTATGGCTACACCTTC.

The gene calls are TRBV6-2 or TRBV6-3 and TRBJ1-5; perhaps TRBD1 as D (5 bases). Germline V gives CDR1 MNHEY, CDR2 SVGEGT. V was trimmed by 4 bases and J by 4 bases, leaving 5 bases between them. The CDR3 extends over 12 amino acids. CDR3 DNA: TGTGCCAGCAGTTCAGGGAATCAGCCCCAGCATTTT. As protein: CASSSGNQPQHF.

This sequence joins TRBV27 and TRBJ1-1; D unresolved. V gave up 8 bases and J gave up 1 base, with 11 bases separating them. Germline V gene data show CDR1 as MNHEY and CDR2 as SMNVEV (reference sequence). This CDR3 spans 13 amino acids. The CDR3 DNA follows: TGTGCCAGCGGTCCATGGGCGAACACTGAAGCTTTCTTT. As protein: CASGPWANTEAFF.

This clonotype showed up just once. The genes are TRBV27 and TRBJ2-6; D is unclear. The V end was cut by 6 bases, the J end by 0 bases, with 9 bases between. In germline, CDR1 is MNHEY, CDR2 SMNVEV (reference sequence). CDR3 length equals 15 residues. CDR3 coding DNA: TGTGCCAGCAGCTCCCTGTTCTCTGGGGCCAACGTCCTGACTTTC. It codes for CASSSLFSGANVLTF.

The table lists this clonotype with a few counts. V gene TRBV7-9 combines with J gene TRBJ2-2; perhaps TRBD2 as D (6 bases). CDR3 length: 14 amino acids. The germline V gene encodes CDR1 SEHNR and CDR2 FQNEAQ (reference sequence). V gave up 6 bases and J gave up 5 bases, with 13 bases separating them. The CDR3 coding sequence is TGTGCCAGCAGACGGAGGGAGAGTACCGGGGAGCTGTTTTTT. Translated, it gives CASRRRESTGELFF.

CDR3 region: CASSFPGLAGEQYF. The CDR3 DNA sequence: TGTGCCAGCAGCTTCCCGGGACTAGCGGGGGAGCAGTACTTC. The chain recombines TRBV7-9 with TRBJ2-7; 13 nucleotides agree with TRBD2. The ends lost 3 bases at V and 7 bases at J; junction bases unmatched: 3. This CDR3 is 14 amino acids long. Germline-derived CDR1 and CDR2 are SEHNR and FQNEAQ (reference sequence).

This chain joins TRBV27 and TRBJ2-5; D not certain. Germline CDR1 reads MNHEY; CDR2 reads SMNVEV (reference sequence). The CDR3 extends over 12 amino acids. The V and J ends lost 2 bases and 8 bases respectively, with 9 bases between them. CDR3 region: CASSLLQGTQYF. The CDR3 bases are TGTGCCAGCAGTTTACTCCAAGGAACCCAGTACTTC.

This clonotype showed up just a few times. This chain joins TRBV27 and TRBJ1-2; a weak D match, TRBD1 (6 bases). Trimming pared 5 bases from V and 0 bases from J, leaving 13 bases between. The CDR3 is 15 amino acids. Germline assignment: CDR1 MNHEY and CDR2 SMNVEV (reference sequence). CDR3 sequence reads: CASSPRGHSNYGYTF. For the CDR3, the DNA is TGTGCCAGCAGTCCCCGGGGACATTCTAACTATGGCTACACCTTC.

The chain recombines TRBV5-6 with TRBJ1-5; TRBD1 matches 9 bases. V shed 4 bases, J shed 9 bases, and the junction held 8 bases outside the gene matches. The CDR3 length is 14 residues. CDR1 is SGHDT and CDR2 is YYEEEE in the germline V gene. This chain's CDR3 is CASSRGQGWRPQHF. CDR3 nucleotide sequence: TGTGCCAGCAGCAGGGGACAGGGTTGGCGGCCCCAGCATTTT. Full variable domain (remainder filled in from reference TRBV5-6 and TRBJ1-5): DAGVTQSPTHLIKTRGQQVTLRCSPKSGHDTVSWYQQALGQGPQFIFQYYEEEERQRGNFPDRFSGHQFPNYSSELNVNALLLGDSALYLCASSRGQGWRPQHFGDGTRLSIL.

This sequence joins TRBV6-2 or TRBV6-3 and TRBJ2-7, with D unresolved. There are 13 residues in the CDR3. In germline, CDR1 is MNHEY, CDR2 SVGEGT. V was pared by 0 bases and J by 3 bases, with 6 bases between. The CDR3 region has the DNA TGTGCCAGCAGTTACTCCCTCCGCTACGAGCAGTACTTC. Translated: CASSYSLRYEQYF.

This clonotype was counted between two and nine times. V gene TRBV11-2 combines with J gene TRBJ2-3, with D possibly matching TRBD2 (6 bases). The germline V gene has CDR1 SGHAT and CDR2 FQNNGV. V shed 4 bases and J shed 8 bases, with 16 bases lying between them. The CDR3 extends over 14 amino acids. The chain's CDR3 is CASSSGRRRVTQYF. The CDR3 coding sequence is TGTGCCAGCAGCTCCGGGAGACGGCGGGTTACGCAGTATTTT.

The J gene is TRBJ2-5, the V gene TRBV6-2 or TRBV6-3; TRBD1 matches at 8 bases. Germline assignment: CDR1 MNHEY and CDR2 SVGEGT. The V gene end was trimmed by 2 bases and the J gene end by 0 bases; junction bases not matched to a gene: 14. The length of the CDR3 is 19 residues. Written as DNA, the CDR3 is TGTGCCAGCAGTTACAGCTCGAAACGGACAGGGAGGTACCAAGAGACCCAGTACTTC. Translating it yields CASSYSSKRTGRYQETQYF.

This clonotype was picked up a small number of times. This chain joins TRBV10-2 and TRBJ2-7; 14 bases are shared with TRBD2. The V and J ends lost 6 bases and 6 bases, in that order; junction bases with no gene match: 13. Germline values: CDR1 WSHSY, CDR2 SAAADI. This CDR3 is built from 17 residues. The CDR3 nucleotides read TGCGCCAGCAGCTGGGGACTAGCGGGAGCTGAGAGCGCCGAGCAGTACTTC. It is translated as CASSWGLAGAESAEQYF.

The CDR3 nucleotides are TGCGCCAGCTCCCTAGCGGGAATTGGCACAGATACGCAGTATTTT. It translates to CASSLAGIGTDTQYF. J is TRBJ2-3 and V is TRBV4-1; 9 nucleotides line up with TRBD2. The CDR3 totals 15 residues. The V gene end was trimmed by 8 bases and the J gene end by 1 base; junction bases not matched to a gene: 7. The V gene's germline CDR1 is MGHRA and CDR2 YSYEKL.

The chain uses TRBV5-1 and TRBJ2-5; 8 nucleotides align to TRBD1. The CDR3 is 16 residues long. Germline V gene sequence: CDR1 SGHRS, CDR2 YFSETQ. With V trimmed by 0 bases and J by 5 bases, 9 bases remained unmatched. The CDR3 spells CASSLGPQGDFETQYF. The CDR3 nucleotides read TGCGCCAGCAGCTTGGGCCCACAGGGGGATTTTGAGACCCAGTACTTC.

V is TRBV6-1 and J is TRBJ2-5, with TRBD1 matching 10 bases. Germline V gene lookup returns CDR1 MNHNS and CDR2 SASEGT. CDR3 length: 15 residues. V was pared by 6 bases and J by 3 bases, with 7 bases of the junction left unmatched. CDR3 sequence (DNA): TGTGCCAGCAGGACCTGGACAGGGGGGAAAGAGACCCAGTACTTC. Protein: CASRTWTGGKETQYF.

This clonotype turned up a few times. The chain carries TRBV7-2 and TRBJ2-1, with D unclear. Trimming cost V 2 bases and J 2 bases, with 13 bases left between them. The CDR3 runs to 16 residues. The germline gives CDR1 SGHTA, CDR2 FQGNSA. CDR3 sequence reads: CASSLLPQPAYNEQFF. As DNA, the CDR3 is TGTGCCAGCAGCTTACTCCCTCAACCCGCCTACAATGAGCAGTTCTTC. The complete variable domain, with remaining parts taken from reference TRBV7-2 and TRBJ2-1, reads GAGVSQSPSNKVTEKGKDVELRCDPISGHTALYWYRQSLGQGLEFLIYFQGNSAPDKSGLPSDRFSAERTGGSVSTLTIQRTQQEDSAVYLCASSLLPQPAYNEQFFGPGTRLTVL.